This T cell receptor (beta chain) was retrieved from a study of regulatory T cells in long-lasting Graves disease. Building of the TCR beta libraries involved iRepertoire HTBI primers and Arm-PCR of CDR3 regions. MiXCR, applied by TCRdb to the multiplex PCR reads, yields one record per CDR3 protein. The sample carries about 450,000 distinct CDR3 sequences, 23% recorded once. V shed 5 bases and J 6 bases; nucleotides not matched to a gene: 10. The CDR3 extends over 14 amino acids. Germline V gene sequence: CDR1 SGHTA, CDR2 FQGNSA. Time point indicated: persistent/refractory GD, antithyroid drugs over 5 years with positive TRAb. Researchers made the TCR library from RNA that was extracted from PBMCs. This clonotype was observed many times. Its specificity is unknown. Study-wide results and limits: Favoring TRBV28, TRBJ1-2 and TRBJ2-5 was a feature seen in persistent disease.

The chain joins TRBV7-2 to TRBJ2-7; TRBD2 matches 7 bases. The sequences come from peripheral blood mononuclear cells (PBMCs), collected when the disease was refractory, from a patient treated with antithyroid drugs. The sequence was collected from a female donor with Graves disease. CDR3 nucleotides: TGTGCCAGCAGCCGGACTAGTTCGGATTTCGAGCAGTACTTC. It encodes CASSRTSSDFEQYF.